This is a list of T cell receptor beta chains from one sample in a study of response to subunit inactivated influenza vaccine. TCRdb reprocessed the RT-PCR reads via MiXCR and lists one record per CDR3 protein. The data show roughly 710,000 distinct CDR3 sequences, less than 15% seen once. The input for sequencing was PBMCs from blood, taken less than 15 days before vaccination. Source of these receptors: a man aged 45 to 65 who received an inactivated influenza vaccine. Both conserved end residues are part of each CDR3. The order of the fields is D gene, J gene, V gene, clone size, CDR3 DNA, CDR3 protein. The D gene is left open where the match is weak. Only some rows state a clone size, as once, few, many or a class for expanded clones.

d_call: TRBD1; j_call: TRBJ2-7; v_call: TRBV20-1; clone_size: -; cdr3_nt: TGCAGTGCTACCGGGACAGGGCGCTACGAGCAGTACTTC; cdr3_aa: CSATGTGRYEQYF
d_call: TRBD1; j_call: TRBJ2-1; v_call: TRBV5-1; clone_size: few; cdr3_nt: TGCGCCAGCAGCTTGTACGGACAGGGGATGGTTGGTGAGCAGTTCTTC; cdr3_aa: CASSLYGQGMVGEQFF
d_call: TRBD2; j_call: TRBJ2-7; v_call: TRBV7-9; clone_size: -; cdr3_nt: TGTGCCAGCAGCTCGGTGAGCGGGGCTGTGCAGTACTTC; cdr3_aa: CASSSVSGAVQYF
d_call: TRBD1; j_call: TRBJ2-2; v_call: TRBV5-6; clone_size: few; cdr3_nt: TGTGCCAGCAGCGACAGGGTCGCGAACACCGGGGAGCTGTTTTTT; cdr3_aa: CASSDRVANTGELFF
d_call: TRBD1; j_call: TRBJ2-7; v_call: TRBV5-1; clone_size: few; cdr3_nt: TGCGCCAGCAGCTTGGAACAGGGGGCTCTGATCGAGCAGTACTTC; cdr3_aa: CASSLEQGALIEQYF
d_call: TRBD2; j_call: TRBJ2-1; v_call: TRBV5-5; clone_size: -; cdr3_nt: TGTGCCAGCAGCTTGGGTTTGGCCGGGGGGAGGGGTTACAATGAGCAGTTCTTC; cdr3_aa: CASSLGLAGGRGYNEQFF
d_call: -; j_call: TRBJ1-3; v_call: TRBV5-1; clone_size: -; cdr3_nt: TGCGCCAGCACCAGTGGGGAGGGAGGACGAAACACCATATATTTT; cdr3_aa: CASTSGEGGRNTIYF
d_call: -; j_call: TRBJ1-2; v_call: TRBV12-3/TRBV12-4; clone_size: -; cdr3_nt: TGTGCCACCCCCAACCCGGGCCCTAACTATGGCTACACCTTC; cdr3_aa: CATPNPGPNYGYTF
d_call: TRBD2; j_call: TRBJ2-1; v_call: TRBV9; clone_size: -; cdr3_nt: TGTGCCAGCAGCGTAGACGGGACTAGCGACAATGAGCAGTTCTTC; cdr3_aa: CASSVDGTSDNEQFF
d_call: TRBD2; j_call: TRBJ2-3; v_call: TRBV5-1; clone_size: -; cdr3_nt: TGCGCCAGCAGCTTGCTGGGACTAGCGGGAGCAGATACGCAGTATTTT; cdr3_aa: CASSLLGLAGADTQYF
d_call: TRBD1; j_call: TRBJ2-5; v_call: TRBV28; clone_size: -; cdr3_nt: TGTGCCAGCAGTCGAGGGACAGGGAGGGGAGAGACCCAGTACTTC; cdr3_aa: CASSRGTGRGETQYF
d_call: TRBD2; j_call: TRBJ2-7; v_call: TRBV27; clone_size: -; cdr3_nt: TGTGCCAGCAGCCTAACTAGCGGGAGTGAATACGAGCAGTACTTC; cdr3_aa: CASSLTSGSEYEQYF
d_call: -; j_call: TRBJ2-1; v_call: TRBV11-2; clone_size: few; cdr3_nt: TGTGCCAGCAGCTTAGGTCGACAACGCTACAATGAGCAGTTCTTC; cdr3_aa: CASSLGRQRYNEQFF
d_call: -; j_call: TRBJ2-3; v_call: TRBV4-3; clone_size: few; cdr3_nt: TGCGCCAGCAGCCTAACAGGGAGTCGCACAGATACGCAGTATTTT; cdr3_aa: CASSLTGSRTDTQYF
d_call: TRBD1; j_call: TRBJ2-7; v_call: TRBV9; clone_size: few; cdr3_nt: TGTGCCAGCAGCCCCCGGACAGGGGGCGTCTACGAGCAGTACTTC; cdr3_aa: CASSPRTGGVYEQYF
d_call: -; j_call: TRBJ2-3; v_call: TRBV2; clone_size: -; cdr3_nt: TGTGCCAGCAACCTCCGGCGGAGCACAGATACGCAGTATTTT; cdr3_aa: CASNLRRSTDTQYF
d_call: TRBD1; j_call: TRBJ2-1; v_call: TRBV11-1; clone_size: -; cdr3_nt: TGTGCCAGCAGCATTGACAGGGGGCTGTACAATGAGCAGTTCTTC; cdr3_aa: CASSIDRGLYNEQFF
d_call: TRBD2; j_call: TRBJ2-3; v_call: TRBV5-6; clone_size: few; cdr3_nt: TGTGCCAGCAAAGGCGGGAGGGATACGCAGTATTTT; cdr3_aa: CASKGGRDTQYF
d_call: -; j_call: TRBJ1-1; v_call: TRBV7-3; clone_size: many; cdr3_nt: TGTGCCAGCAGCTTCCACTACGACACTGAAGCTTTCTTT; cdr3_aa: CASSFHYDTEAFF
d_call: -; j_call: TRBJ2-7; v_call: TRBV6-2/TRBV6-3; clone_size: -; cdr3_nt: TGTGCCAGCAGTTACTTCCAGGGGATGTACGAGCAGTACTTC; cdr3_aa: CASSYFQGMYEQYF
d_call: -; j_call: TRBJ2-7; v_call: TRBV20-1; clone_size: many; cdr3_nt: TGCAGTGCTAGAGGGACCTCCTACGAGCAGTACTTC; cdr3_aa: CSARGTSYEQYF
d_call: -; j_call: TRBJ2-1; v_call: TRBV7-8; clone_size: many; cdr3_nt: TGTGCCAGCAGCGGCGGCTTCAGCTCCTACAATGAGCAGTTCTTC; cdr3_aa: CASSGGFSSYNEQFF
d_call: -; j_call: TRBJ2-1; v_call: TRBV20-1; clone_size: -; cdr3_nt: TGCAGTGCTCGTGTGACCAGCGACTACAATGAGCAGTTCTTC; cdr3_aa: CSARVTSDYNEQFF
d_call: -; j_call: TRBJ2-1; v_call: TRBV20-1; clone_size: many; cdr3_nt: TGCAGTGCTATTCAGGATTTCGCAAACCTCAATGAGCAGTTCTTC; cdr3_aa: CSAIQDFANLNEQFF
d_call: TRBD1; j_call: TRBJ2-5; v_call: TRBV6-1; clone_size: few; cdr3_nt: TGTGCCAGCACGGCCGGGGACAGCCAAGAGACCCAGTACTTC; cdr3_aa: CASTAGDSQETQYF
d_call: TRBD2; j_call: TRBJ2-7; v_call: TRBV7-2; clone_size: -; cdr3_nt: TGTGCCAGCAGCGTAGCGGGTATCTCCTACGAGCAGTACTTC; cdr3_aa: CASSVAGISYEQYF
d_call: -; j_call: TRBJ1-6; v_call: TRBV30; clone_size: -; cdr3_nt: TGTGCCTGGAAGAGCGGGTCACCCCTCCACTTT; cdr3_aa: CAWKSGSPLHF
d_call: TRBD2; j_call: TRBJ2-3; v_call: TRBV9; clone_size: -; cdr3_nt: TGTGCCAGCAGCGTAGGTGGAGCGGGGGTCACAGATACGCAGTATTTT; cdr3_aa: CASSVGGAGVTDTQYF
d_call: -; j_call: TRBJ1-5; v_call: TRBV29-1; clone_size: -; cdr3_nt: TGCAGCGTCCTCCACAGGGAGGGTCAGCCCCAGCATTTT; cdr3_aa: CSVLHREGQPQHF
d_call: -; j_call: TRBJ2-3; v_call: TRBV13; clone_size: few; cdr3_nt: TGTGCCAGCAGCTTAGTCTCTCGATCGCTTTATACGCAGTATTTT; cdr3_aa: CASSLVSRSLYTQYF
d_call: -; j_call: TRBJ2-5; v_call: TRBV20-1; clone_size: few; cdr3_nt: TGCAGTGCTACAGCGTACCAAGAGACCCAGTACTTC; cdr3_aa: CSATAYQETQYF
d_call: TRBD2; j_call: TRBJ2-2; v_call: TRBV4-3; clone_size: -; cdr3_nt: TGCGCCAGCAGCCAAGTCGGGAGCGGGAGGTTTCCCCTACGGTCCGGGGAGCTGTTTTTT; cdr3_aa: CASSQVGSGRFPLRSGELFF
d_call: -; j_call: TRBJ2-7; v_call: TRBV7-9; clone_size: few; cdr3_nt: TGTGCCAGCAGCTCGACCCCAGGGCAATCTACCTACGAGCAGTACTTC; cdr3_aa: CASSSTPGQSTYEQYF
d_call: -; j_call: TRBJ2-7; v_call: TRBV4-2; clone_size: -; cdr3_nt: TGTGCCAGCAGCCCCGGGGGGAGGGGGGCTAGGGGAGAGCAGTACTTC; cdr3_aa: CASSPGGRGARGEQYF
d_call: TRBD2; j_call: TRBJ2-7; v_call: TRBV12-3/TRBV12-4; clone_size: -; cdr3_nt: TGTGCCAGCAGCGCCGGAATAGCGGGAACCTACGAGCAGTACTTC; cdr3_aa: CASSAGIAGTYEQYF
d_call: TRBD2; j_call: TRBJ2-3; v_call: TRBV13; clone_size: -; cdr3_nt: TGTGCCAGCAGCAACACAGCGGGAGCCACAGATACGCAGTATTTT; cdr3_aa: CASSNTAGATDTQYF
d_call: TRBD1; j_call: TRBJ1-2; v_call: TRBV5-1; clone_size: few; cdr3_nt: TGCGCCAGCAGCTTGACCGTAACCGGGACAGAAGGCTACACCTTC; cdr3_aa: CASSLTVTGTEGYTF
d_call: -; j_call: TRBJ1-2; v_call: TRBV5-6; clone_size: many; cdr3_nt: TGTGCCAGCAGCACACAGGAGGACTATGGCTACACCTTC; cdr3_aa: CASSTQEDYGYTF
d_call: TRBD1; j_call: TRBJ1-1; v_call: TRBV10-3; clone_size: -; cdr3_nt: TGTGCCATTAGGACAGGGTCCGCCACTGAAGCTTTCTTT; cdr3_aa: CAIRTGSATEAFF
d_call: TRBD1; j_call: TRBJ2-1; v_call: TRBV12-3/TRBV12-4; clone_size: -; cdr3_nt: TGTGCCAGCAGGGAACAGGGGGCCGGGATTCAGCAGTTCTTC; cdr3_aa: CASREQGAGIQQFF
d_call: TRBD1; j_call: TRBJ2-3; v_call: TRBV5-1; clone_size: -; cdr3_nt: TGCGCCAGCAGCTCCGGGACAGGGGGCCAGGATACGCAGTATTTT; cdr3_aa: CASSSGTGGQDTQYF
d_call: -; j_call: TRBJ1-2; v_call: TRBV12-3/TRBV12-4; clone_size: few; cdr3_nt: TGTGCCAGCAGTTTCCGAGACAGCTATGGCTACACCTTC; cdr3_aa: CASSFRDSYGYTF
d_call: -; j_call: TRBJ2-2; v_call: TRBV25-1; clone_size: -; cdr3_nt: TGTGCCAGCAGTGAATCGTACAGGGCCACCGGGGAGCTGTTTTTT; cdr3_aa: CASSESYRATGELFF
d_call: -; j_call: TRBJ2-5; v_call: TRBV12-5; clone_size: few; cdr3_nt: TGTGCTAGTGGTTTGGGGGGGGTAGGGACCCAGTACTTC; cdr3_aa: CASGLGGVGTQYF
d_call: TRBD2; j_call: TRBJ2-1; v_call: TRBV9; clone_size: few; cdr3_nt: TGTGCCAGCAGCGTAGATCCGACTAGCGGTGAGCAGTTCTTC; cdr3_aa: CASSVDPTSGEQFF